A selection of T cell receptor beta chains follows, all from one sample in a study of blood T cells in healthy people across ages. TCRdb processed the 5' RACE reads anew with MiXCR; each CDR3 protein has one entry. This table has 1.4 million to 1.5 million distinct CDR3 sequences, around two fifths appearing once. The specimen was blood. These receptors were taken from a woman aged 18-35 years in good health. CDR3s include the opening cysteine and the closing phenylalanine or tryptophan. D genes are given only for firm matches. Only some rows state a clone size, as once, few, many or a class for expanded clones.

CDR3 DNA: TGCGCCAGCAGCTTGGATCAGAGCGCGAACACCGGGGAGCTGTTTTTT; CDR3 protein: CASSLDQSANTGELFF; J gene: TRBJ2-2; clone size: .; V gene: TRBV5-1; D gene: .
CDR3 DNA: TGCGCCAGCAGCTCCACAGTATACGGGGTAAGGAATGAGCAGTTCTTC; CDR3 protein: CASSSTVYGVRNEQFF; J gene: TRBJ2-1; clone size: few; V gene: TRBV5-1; D gene: .
CDR3 DNA: TGTGCCAGCAGTGTTAGCGGGAGGGTTAGCACAGATACGCAGTATTTT; CDR3 protein: CASSVSGRVSTDTQYF; J gene: TRBJ2-3; clone size: few; V gene: TRBV2; D gene: TRBD2
CDR3 DNA: TGTGCCAGCAGCTTGAAGGACAGGGGGCCCTCCTATGGCTACACCTTC; CDR3 protein: CASSLKDRGPSYGYTF; J gene: TRBJ1-2; clone size: .; V gene: TRBV7-9; D gene: TRBD1
CDR3 DNA: TGTGCCAGCAGCCAAATTGGGTCCGGGGCCAAAAACATTCAGTACTTC; CDR3 protein: CASSQIGSGAKNIQYF; J gene: TRBJ2-4; clone size: few; V gene: TRBV4-2; D gene: .
CDR3 DNA: TGTGCCAGCAGCCCCCTCGGAGGCAGGAATGAGCAGTTCTTC; CDR3 protein: CASSPLGGRNEQFF; J gene: TRBJ2-1; clone size: few; V gene: TRBV7-2; D gene: .
CDR3 DNA: TGTGCCATCAGCCCGACTAGCGGGATGGGTGAGCAGTACTTC; CDR3 protein: CAISPTSGMGEQYF; J gene: TRBJ2-7; clone size: few; V gene: TRBV10-3; D gene: TRBD2
CDR3 DNA: TGTGCCATCAGTGCTGGGGCGGGGGCGACACTTTACGAGCAGTACTTC; CDR3 protein: CAISAGAGATLYEQYF; J gene: TRBJ2-7; clone size: .; V gene: TRBV10-3; D gene: .
CDR3 DNA: TGTGCCAGCAGTGAAGGGACTAGCGGGAATTACGAGCAGTACTTC; CDR3 protein: CASSEGTSGNYEQYF; J gene: TRBJ2-7; clone size: few; V gene: TRBV6-1; D gene: TRBD2
CDR3 DNA: TGCAGTGCTAGAGATCCGGCTGCAACTAATGAAAAACTGTTTTTT; CDR3 protein: CSARDPAATNEKLFF; J gene: TRBJ1-4; clone size: few; V gene: TRBV20-1; D gene: .
CDR3 DNA: TGTGCCAGCAGCCCTAATCTAGCGGGGAATGGCTACGAGCAGTACTTC; CDR3 protein: CASSPNLAGNGYEQYF; J gene: TRBJ2-7; clone size: .; V gene: TRBV3-1; D gene: TRBD2
CDR3 DNA: TGTGCCAGCAGTTACTCGCGGATCTTGAACACTGAAGCTTTCTTT; CDR3 protein: CASSYSRILNTEAFF; J gene: TRBJ1-1; clone size: .; V gene: TRBV6-5; D gene: .
CDR3 DNA: TGTGCCAGCAGCCAAGATCGAGGACAGGGGGCTGAAAAACTGTTTTTT; CDR3 protein: CASSQDRGQGAEKLFF; J gene: TRBJ1-4; clone size: many; V gene: TRBV4-2; D gene: TRBD1
CDR3 DNA: TGCAGTGCCCCCGGAAGGGGACAGGGGAAGATGAACACTGAAGCTTTCTTT; CDR3 protein: CSAPGRGQGKMNTEAFF; J gene: TRBJ1-1; clone size: .; V gene: TRBV20-1; D gene: TRBD1
CDR3 DNA: TGCAGTGCTAGACAGGCTAGCGTTGACACCGGGGAGCTGTTTTTT; CDR3 protein: CSARQASVDTGELFF; J gene: TRBJ2-2; clone size: .; V gene: TRBV20-1; D gene: .
CDR3 DNA: TGTGCCAGCTCAAACGGGGATACGCAGTATTTT; CDR3 protein: CASSNGDTQYF; J gene: TRBJ2-3; clone size: few; V gene: TRBV7-2; D gene: .
CDR3 DNA: TGTGCCAGCATCCCTGATCCCCGTCTTCGACTAGCGGGGCAGTACTTC; CDR3 protein: CASIPDPRLRLAGQYF; J gene: TRBJ2-7; clone size: .; V gene: TRBV7-2; D gene: TRBD2
CDR3 DNA: TGCAGTGCTAGATTTAAGACAGGGAGGAATGGCTACACCTTC; CDR3 protein: CSARFKTGRNGYTF; J gene: TRBJ1-2; clone size: .; V gene: TRBV20-1; D gene: TRBD1
CDR3 DNA: TGTGCCAGCAGTTACTCGTTCGGGACAGGGAAGACCTACGAGCAGTACTTC; CDR3 protein: CASSYSFGTGKTYEQYF; J gene: TRBJ2-7; clone size: few; V gene: TRBV6-5; D gene: TRBD1
CDR3 DNA: TGCAGCGTCGCAACCCGGGACAGTCGACACGCAACAGGGAAAAGCTCCTACGAGCAGTACTTC; CDR3 protein: CSVATRDSRHATGKSSYEQYF; J gene: TRBJ2-7; clone size: .; V gene: TRBV29-1; D gene: TRBD1
CDR3 DNA: TGTGCCAGCAGTGGCAATATTGGGGGCCCCTACAATGAGCAGTTCTTC; CDR3 protein: CASSGNIGGPYNEQFF; J gene: TRBJ2-1; clone size: .; V gene: TRBV6-1; D gene: .
CDR3 DNA: TGTGCCAGCAGCTTAGAGTCCAGAGGTCCGTTCTTC; CDR3 protein: CASSLESRGPFF; J gene: TRBJ2-1; clone size: few; V gene: TRBV7-2; D gene: .
CDR3 DNA: TGTGCCAGCAGTTTTCAGGGGGCCCTCACTCAGACAGATACGCAGTATTTT; CDR3 protein: CASSFQGALTQTDTQYF; J gene: TRBJ2-3; clone size: once; V gene: TRBV28; D gene: TRBD1
CDR3 DNA: TGTGCCAGCACCAGCCCTAGCGGACAAGAGACCCAGTACTTC; CDR3 protein: CASTSPSGQETQYF; J gene: TRBJ2-5; clone size: .; V gene: TRBV7-2; D gene: TRBD2
CDR3 DNA: TGTGCCAGCAGTCTTGATTCCGGCCTTCGGTACGAGCAGTACTTC; CDR3 protein: CASSLDSGLRYEQYF; J gene: TRBJ2-7; clone size: .; V gene: TRBV6-5; D gene: .
CDR3 DNA: TGTGCCAGCAGTTTCGGGACTAAACCTTCCGAGCAGTACTTC; CDR3 protein: CASSFGTKPSEQYF; J gene: TRBJ2-7; clone size: .; V gene: TRBV27; D gene: TRBD2
CDR3 DNA: TGCAGTGCAGCCCCTGGCGGGAAGAAGGAAGAGCAGTACTTC; CDR3 protein: CSAAPGGKKEEQYF; J gene: TRBJ2-7; clone size: .; V gene: TRBV20-1; D gene: .
CDR3 DNA: TGTGCCAGCACCTGGGGGGGGCGGCTCTACAATGAGCAGTTCTTC; CDR3 protein: CASTWGGRLYNEQFF; J gene: TRBJ2-1; clone size: .; V gene: TRBV5-6; D gene: .
CDR3 DNA: TGCAGTGCTAGAGATCGCTGGGGCCCGAGAACTGAAGCTTTCTTT; CDR3 protein: CSARDRWGPRTEAFF; J gene: TRBJ1-1; clone size: .; V gene: TRBV20-1; D gene: .
CDR3 DNA: TGCGCCAGCAGCTTGGGGACAGGGGTCCACTACGAGCAGTACTTC; CDR3 protein: CASSLGTGVHYEQYF; J gene: TRBJ2-7; clone size: .; V gene: TRBV5-1; D gene: TRBD1
CDR3 DNA: TGTGCCAGCAGCGTGGCCGAGCGGGGGGGAATTCAAGATACGCAGTATTTT; CDR3 protein: CASSVAERGGIQDTQYF; J gene: TRBJ2-3; clone size: few; V gene: TRBV9; D gene: TRBD2
CDR3 DNA: TGTGCCACCAGCAGAGATAGAGGACTAGTCCCTGAGCAGTTCTTC; CDR3 protein: CATSRDRGLVPEQFF; J gene: TRBJ2-1; clone size: few; V gene: TRBV15; D gene: TRBD2
CDR3 DNA: TGTGCCAGCAGCCAAGTGACGGCTAGCGGTAATGAGCAGTTCTTC; CDR3 protein: CASSQVTASGNEQFF; J gene: TRBJ2-1; clone size: .; V gene: TRBV3-1; D gene: TRBD2
CDR3 DNA: TGTGCCAGCAGCCGCGCAGGGCCCAAGATGAACACTGAAGCTTTCTTT; CDR3 protein: CASSRAGPKMNTEAFF; J gene: TRBJ1-1; clone size: few; V gene: TRBV14; D gene: .
CDR3 DNA: TGTGCCAGCAGTCCCGAGTACCAACGGGGCGATACGCAGTATTTT; CDR3 protein: CASSPEYQRGDTQYF; J gene: TRBJ2-3; clone size: few; V gene: TRBV27; D gene: .
CDR3 DNA: TGTGCCAGCAGTTTTGGGGATAGGATGTCACCCCTCCACTTT; CDR3 protein: CASSFGDRMSPLHF; J gene: TRBJ1-6; clone size: .; V gene: TRBV12-3/TRBV12-4; D gene: .
CDR3 DNA: TGTGCCAGCAGCCAAGATATATGGGAGACCCAGTACTTC; CDR3 protein: CASSQDIWETQYF; J gene: TRBJ2-5; clone size: .; V gene: TRBV4-2; D gene: .
CDR3 DNA: TGTGCCAGCAGTAACCATGAGGAGGGTCCCTACACCTTC; CDR3 protein: CASSNHEEGPYTF; J gene: TRBJ1-2; clone size: .; V gene: TRBV6-5; D gene: .
CDR3 DNA: TGTGCCAGCAGTTCGCTAGGGGGATGGAACACTAAAGCTTTCTTT; CDR3 protein: CASSSLGGWNTKAFF; J gene: TRBJ1-1; clone size: .; V gene: TRBV27; D gene: .
CDR3 DNA: TGTGCCAGCAGTCATTGGGAGATCGGAGAGACCCAGTACTTC; CDR3 protein: CASSHWEIGETQYF; J gene: TRBJ2-5; clone size: few; V gene: TRBV6-1; D gene: .
CDR3 DNA: TGTGCCAGCAGCTTTCCCGAAAGGGTCTATGGCTACACCTTC; CDR3 protein: CASSFPERVYGYTF; J gene: TRBJ1-2; clone size: .; V gene: TRBV7-9; D gene: .
CDR3 DNA: TGCAGTGCTAGAGAGTTTAGGGGCAGGGGGGACGAGCAGTACTTC; CDR3 protein: CSAREFRGRGDEQYF; J gene: TRBJ2-7; clone size: .; V gene: TRBV20-1; D gene: .
CDR3 DNA: TGTGCCAGCAGCTCTCAGAGAAACGAGCAGTTCTTC; CDR3 protein: CASSSQRNEQFF; J gene: TRBJ2-1; clone size: few; V gene: TRBV11-2; D gene: .
CDR3 DNA: TGTGCCAGCAGTTTGTATGGCGGCAGGGGAAGTTACCATGGCTACACCTTC; CDR3 protein: CASSLYGGRGSYHGYTF; J gene: TRBJ1-2; clone size: .; V gene: TRBV28; D gene: .
CDR3 DNA: TGTGCCACCAGTGATTTAACCAGCGGGGGTAGCACAGATACGCAGTATTTT; CDR3 protein: CATSDLTSGGSTDTQYF; J gene: TRBJ2-3; clone size: .; V gene: TRBV24-1; D gene: TRBD2
CDR3 DNA: TGTGCCAGCAGCAAAGTTAGCCCGACAGGGACCGAGCAGTACTTC; CDR3 protein: CASSKVSPTGTEQYF; J gene: TRBJ2-7; clone size: few; V gene: TRBV7-9; D gene: TRBD1
CDR3 DNA: TGCAGTGCTAGAGTGAAGGGGGCGGTGAACACTGAAGCTTTCTTT; CDR3 protein: CSARVKGAVNTEAFF; J gene: TRBJ1-1; clone size: .; V gene: TRBV20-1; D gene: TRBD1